One sample yielded the 29 T cell receptor beta chains listed below, sequenced in a study of CD8 T cells in ankylosing spondylitis. Antigen specificity for these receptors is unknown. TCRdb used MiXCR to reprocess the 5' RACE reads, holding one entry per CDR3 protein. The sample has around 890,000 distinct CDR3 sequences, around 11% seen once; the top ten hold 0.45% to 0.6%. Findings and caveats of the study: Within ankylosing spondylitis blood, a TCR beta motif made up of roughly eight highly homologous variants appeared to be characteristic.

Material for sequencing was blood, either unsorted or a sorted T cell fraction (not recorded which). The source is a male donor with ankylosing spondylitis.

This clonotype has ten or more counts. This chain uses TRBV6-5 with TRBJ1-4; D unclear. Germline assignment: CDR1 MNHEY and CDR2 SVGAGI. Trimming cost V 4 bases and J 8 bases, with 20 bases left between them. The CDR3 has 16 residues. CDR3 sequence (DNA): TGTGCCAGCAGTTCGCCCCGCGGGATAGGGCGAGAAAAACTGTTTTTT. Encoded protein: CASSSPRGIGREKLFF.

The chain has TRBV20-1 and TRBJ2-3; D is unresolved. V dropped 3 bases and J dropped 7 bases, with 17 bases sitting between them. The CDR3 extends over 14 amino acids. Germline CDR1 DFQATT, CDR2 SNEGSKA (reference sequence). The CDR3 sequence is CSASLAAGSNTQYF. CDR3 bases: TGCAGTGCTAGCCTGGCCGCCGGATCCAATACGCAGTATTTT.

There are a few counts of this clonotype. The junction and the germline gene differ at one end; a read error may be behind it. This sequence joins TRBV11-2 and TRBJ2-1; a possible D gene is TRBD1 (6 bases). This CDR3 is 16 amino acids long. Germline-derived CDR1 and CDR2 are SGHAT and FQNNGV. In DNA, the CDR3 is TGTGCCAGCAGCTCCCTTAACAGGGCGATATACACTGAGCAGTTCTTC. The encoded protein is CASSSLNRAIYTEQFF.

This chain links TRBV7-2 with TRBJ2-2, with D possibly TRBD1 on 6 matching bases. CDR3 length equals 17 residues. Trimming left V 5 bases short and J 6 bases short, with 22 bases between. The germline V gene encodes CDR1 SGHTA and CDR2 FQGNSA. The CDR3 reads CASSPRPQGRGSGELFF. In DNA, the CDR3 is TGTGCCAGCAGCCCACGCCCACAGGGTAGGGGGTCCGGGGAGCTGTTTTTT.

Ten or more counts support this clonotype. This chain joins TRBV4-3 and TRBJ2-3; 7 nucleotides match TRBD1. V was pared by 4 bases and J by 1 base, with 5 bases of the junction left unmatched. The CDR3 contains 15 residues. Germline CDR1 and CDR2: LGHNA and YSLEER. CDR3 in amino acids: CASSLGDRRTDTQYF. The CDR3 bases are TGCGCCAGCAGCCTCGGGGACAGACGCACAGATACGCAGTATTTT.

This clonotype was seen many times. The chain uses TRBV9 and TRBJ1-2; D gene unclear. CDR1 and CDR2 (germline): SGDLS, YYNGEE. This CDR3 is built from 17 residues. V lost 0 bases to trimming and J lost 8 bases, with 23 bases between them. The CDR3: CASSVASLRAPLGGYTF. The DNA for the CDR3 is TGTGCCAGCAGCGTAGCATCCTTGAGGGCCCCCCTAGGCGGCTACACCTTC.

Turning to this clonotype: With a much larger clone just one base away, this may be a read error. V usage is TRBV12-3 or TRBV12-4 and J usage is TRBJ2-1; TRBD1 matches 9 bases. The assigned J gene may be wrong: the sequence end matches TRBJ2-7 better. The CDR3 has 15 residues. The CDR3 region is CASRTGTGPYNEQYF. The CDR3 DNA reads as TGTGCCAGCAGAACCGGGACAGGGCCTTACAATGAGCAGTACTTC.

This clonotype was counted between two and nine times. The V and J genes are TRBV6-5 and TRBJ2-3; TRBD2 is a possible D gene (5 bases). The V end was cut by 4 bases, the J end by 2 bases, with 13 bases between. Germline CDR1 is MNHEY and CDR2 is SVGAGI. The CDR3 is 15 residues long. CDR3 region: CASSFRTPNTDTQYF. The CDR3, as DNA: TGTGCCAGCAGTTTCAGGACTCCTAACACAGATACGCAGTATTTT.

The chain is built from TRBV28 and TRBJ2-3; D is unresolved. The germline V gene encodes CDR1 MDHEN and CDR2 SYDVKM. The V and J ends lost 7 bases and 5 bases respectively, with 19 bases between them. There are 15 residues in the CDR3. The CDR3 DNA reads TGTGCCAGCACCATCGGAGTAGGTTCGGGAGATACGCAGTATTTT. Translated: CASTIGVGSGDTQYF.

Details on this clonotype: One end of the junction varies from germline; a read error may be responsible. The chain has TRBV16 and TRBJ2-7; D not certain. The germline V gene has CDR1 KGHSY and CDR2 FQNENV. The length of the CDR3 is 13 residues. The CDR3 reads CASRHDGSYEQYF. For the CDR3, the DNA is TGTGCCAGCCGCCACGACGGTTCCTACGAGCAGTACTTC.

This clonotype was recorded a few times. The rearrangement uses TRBV11-1 and TRBJ2-1; 11 positions match TRBD2. J lost 8 bases, V lost 1 base, and 16 bases had no gene match. The germline CDR1 and CDR2 sequences are SGHAT and FQDESV (reference sequence). This CDR3 is 19 amino acids long. CDR3 in DNA: TGTGCCAGCAGCTTAGGGGGGACTAGCGGAGCTCACTACATCGATGAGCAGTTCTTC. Protein sequence: CASSLGGTSGAHYIDEQFF.

The J gene is TRBJ2-1, the V gene TRBV20-1; D gene uncertain. Germline V lookup: CDR1 DFQATT, CDR2 SNEGSKA (reference sequence). This CDR3 region has 13 residues. Trimming left V 7 bases short and J 0 bases short, with 10 bases between. CDR3 sequence (DNA): TGCAGTGTAGCCTCGGACTCCTACAATGAGCAGTTCTTC. This codes for CSVASDSYNEQFF.

This clonotype was counted many times. This sequence joins TRBV20-1 and TRBJ1-4; unclear D gene. CDR3 size: 15 residues. Germline loops: CDR1 DFQATT, CDR2 SNEGSKA (reference sequence). V shed 0 bases and J shed 6 bases, with 14 bases lying between them. The DNA of the CDR3 is TGCAGTGCTAGAGATCCTCAAGTATCGGATGAAAAACTGTTTTTT. It yields the protein CSARDPQVSDEKLFF.

This chain links TRBV18 with TRBJ1-1; D gene ambiguous. Between the trimmed V and J ends, which lost 2 bases and 8 bases, there was a span of 6 bases. This CDR3 spans 11 amino acids. Germline V gives CDR1 KGHSH, CDR2 LQKENI. In nucleotides, the CDR3 is TGTGCCAGCTCACCATTTAGCGAAGCTTTCTTT. Protein sequence: CASSPFSEAFF. The whole variable domain, remainder taken from reference TRBV18 and TRBJ1-1, is NAGVMQNPRHLVRRRGQEARLRCSPMKGHSHVYWYRQLPEEGLKFMVYLQKENIIDESGMPKERFSAEFPKEGPSILRIQQVVRGDSAAYFCASSPFSEAFFGQGTRLTVV.

CDR3 in amino acids: CSARAPARRVRNEQFF. In DNA, the CDR3 is TGCAGTGCTAGAGCTCCTGCACGCAGGGTACGGAATGAGCAGTTCTTC. V and J are TRBV20-1 and TRBJ2-1; possibly TRBD1 for D (5 bases). Germline CDR1 DFQATT, CDR2 SNEGSKA (reference sequence). This CDR3 comprises 16 residues. V shed 1 base and J shed 7 bases, with 20 bases lying between them.

Ten or more counts support this clonotype. The CDR3 DNA sequence: TGCAGTGCTTACCTCCCCCCCGCGAACACTGAAGCTTTCTTT. Protein product: CSAYLPPANTEAFF. The genes are TRBV20-1 and TRBJ1-1; D is unclear. Trimming took off 5 bases at V and 1 base at J, with 14 bases between the two ends. The length of the CDR3 is 14 residues. Germline CDR1 reads DFQATT; CDR2 reads SNEGSKA (reference sequence).

There are many counts of this clonotype. The gene calls are TRBV20-1 and TRBJ1-1, with D possibly being TRBD1 (5 bases). Germline V gene lookup returns CDR1 DFQATT and CDR2 SNEGSKA (reference sequence). Trimming left V 3 bases short and J 13 bases short, with 12 bases between. The CDR3 has 10 amino acids. The CDR3 coding sequence is TGCAGTGCTAGGGGGGTCGCCCGTTTCTTT. It is translated as CSARGVARFF.

This clonotype was counted only a few times. The rearrangement links TRBV29-1 to TRBJ2-2; 13 bases fit TRBD2. Germline V gene lookup returns CDR1 SQVTM and CDR2 ANQGSEA. The ends lost 4 bases at V and 0 bases at J; junction bases unmatched: 8. The CDR3 contains 18 residues. CDR3 amino acids: CSVGLRTSGGPNTGELFF. CDR3 sequence (DNA): TGCAGCGTTGGGCTAAGGACTAGCGGGGGCCCGAACACCGGGGAGCTGTTTTTT.

This clonotype was picked up a small number of times. V usage is TRBV24-1 and J usage is TRBJ1-3; D uncertain. Deletions cut 3 bases from V and 1 base from J, with 9 bases between. The CDR3 extends over 15 amino acids. CDR1 is KGHDR, CDR2 SFDVKD, per germline. For the CDR3, the DNA is TGTGCCACCAGTGATCCACGGCGATCTGGAAACACCATATATTTT. This codes for CATSDPRRSGNTIYF.

The chain links TRBV4-2 to TRBJ2-7, with D possibly matching TRBD2 (5 bases). The CDR3 is made up of 16 amino acids. Germline CDR1 is LGHNA and CDR2 is YNFKEQ. The germline V and J ends were trimmed by 3 bases and 0 bases, with 15 bases remaining between them. The CDR3 is CASSQKSSGFSYEQYF. DNA of the CDR3: TGTGCCAGCAGCCAGAAAAGTTCGGGGTTCTCCTACGAGCAGTACTTC.

The table lists this clonotype with many counts. V usage is TRBV7-9 and J usage is TRBJ1-6; the D is unclear. The length of the CDR3 is 14 residues. Germline CDR1 SEHNR, CDR2 FQNEAQ (reference sequence). Trimming left V 6 bases short and J 1 base short, with 7 bases between. CDR3 region: CASSSASYNSPLHF. The CDR3 nucleotides are TGTGCCAGCAGTTCAGCGTCCTATAATTCACCCCTCCACTTT.

This clonotype has only a few counts. This chain links TRBV5-1 with TRBJ2-5; D gene uncertain. The ends were cut back, 4 bases at V and 4 bases at J, with 14 bases in the middle. The germline V gene has CDR1 SGHRS and CDR2 YFSETQ. CDR3 length: 14 residues. CDR3: CASSLGQESETQYF. Written as DNA, the CDR3 is TGCGCCAGCAGCCTCGGCCAGGAGTCAGAGACCCAGTACTTC.

This clonotype has only a few counts. The rearrangement links TRBV6-1 to TRBJ1-2, with TRBD1 matching over 7 bases. The V gene's germline CDR1 is MNHNS and CDR2 SASEGT. V dropped 1 base and J dropped 5; count of bases not matched to a gene: 4. This CDR3 region has 14 residues. The CDR3 sequence is CASSEDRGRYGYTF. CDR3 coding DNA: TGTGCCAGCAGTGAAGACAGGGGCCGGTATGGCTACACCTTC.

The genes are TRBV5-1 and TRBJ1-2, with unresolved D. V lost 4 bases to trimming and J lost 2 bases, with 12 bases between them. Germline V gene sequence: CDR1 SGHRS, CDR2 YFSETQ. The CDR3 is made up of 14 amino acids. CDR3 loop: CASSVTGRNYGYTF. As DNA, the CDR3 is TGCGCCAGCAGCGTAACGGGGAGGAACTATGGCTACACCTTC. Looking up the rest from reference TRBV5-1 and TRBJ1-2 gives the full variable domain: KAGVTQTPRYLIKTRGQQVTLSCSPISGHRSVSWYQQTPGQGLQFLFEYFSETQRNKGNFPGRFSGRQFSNSRSEMNVSTLELGDSALYLCASSVTGRNYGYTFGSGTRLTVV.

The chain employs TRBV7-9 and TRBJ2-3; 9 nucleotides line up with TRBD2. V was pared by 3 bases and J by 2 bases, with 6 bases of the junction left unmatched. The CDR3 is 16 residues long. The germline V gene has CDR1 SEHNR and CDR2 FQNEAQ (reference sequence). The CDR3 DNA reads as TGTGCCAGCAGCTTTCCGGGACTAGCAAACACAGATACGCAGTATTTT. This encodes CASSFPGLANTDTQYF.

This clonotype appeared a few times. The chain employs TRBV6-2 or TRBV6-3 and TRBJ2-3; perhaps TRBD1 as D (6 bases). CDR3 length: 15 residues. The germline CDR1 and CDR2 sequences are MNHEY and SVGEGT. Between the trimmed V and J ends, which lost 6 bases and 1 base, there was a span of 14 bases. The CDR3 loop reads CASRPHGQRTDTQYF. DNA for the CDR3: TGTGCCAGCAGACCCCACGGACAGCGCACAGATACGCAGTATTTT.

As concerns this clonotype: A junction boundary mismatches the germline segment, possibly from a read error. The V and J genes are TRBV6-5 and TRBJ2-3; D unclear. CDR3 length: 12 residues. CDR1 is MNHEY, CDR2 SVGAGI, per germline. The CDR3 is CASSNSRDTQYF. CDR3 coding DNA: TGTGCCAGCAGTAACTCAAGGGATACGCAGTATTTT.

This clonotype was recorded many times. The rearrangement uses TRBV24-1 and TRBJ1-1; 9 nucleotides agree with TRBD1. The CDR3 extends over 12 amino acids. V trimming: 4 bases; J trimming: 10 bases; junction bases outside the gene matches: 3. The germline CDR1 and CDR2 sequences are KGHDR and SFDVKD. In nucleotides, the CDR3 is TGTGCCACCAGTGACTGGGGACAGGGAGCTTTCTTT. It encodes CATSDWGQGAFF.

This clonotype was picked up many times. V usage is TRBV20-1 and J usage is TRBJ2-4; D is undetermined. The V end was cut by 5 bases, the J end by 7 bases, with 9 bases between. Germline V CDR1 and CDR2: DFQATT, SNEGSKA (reference sequence). The CDR3 sequence is 11 residues long. CDR3 sequence (DNA): TGCAGTGCTTCGGTACGGAACATTCAGTACTTC. Amino acids: CSASVRNIQYF.